This T cell receptor beta chain was observed in a study of control samples from healthy donors and cancer patients. Germline CDR1 is LNHDA and CDR2 is SQIVND (reference sequence). Trimming removed 5 bases at V and 2 bases at J, with 9 bases between. The CDR3 covers 13 residues. Libraries were prepared by immunoSEQ multiplex PCR; TCRdb keeps only in-frame clonotypes and omits some of them. This repertoire shows around 180,000 clones, just over 85% found once; its top ten account for roughly 5.3%. Sequences were obtained from blood. V is TRBV19 and J is TRBJ1-1; D is unclear. This TCR was recovered from a woman aged 25 to 39 in good health. CDR3 nucleotide sequence: TGTGCCAGTAGTTTAACAGACAACACTGAAGCTTTCTTT. Amino acid sequence: CASSLTDNTEAFF.